These T cell receptor beta chains were read from a single sample in a study of cytomegalovirus exposure and HLA in healthy donors. Profiling relied on immunoSEQ multiplex PCR, and the TCRdb table lists in-frame clones only, not all of them. Of 73,000 or so clones listed, 75% to 90% are singletons. Sequenced sample: PBMCs. The receptors come from a human donor in good health. The CDR3 runs from the conserved cysteine through the conserved F or W. A D gene is named only where the DNA matches it firmly. Clone size appears in some rows only: once, few, many, or a class for an expanded clone.

V gene: TRBV13; clone size: .; J gene: TRBJ1-2; D gene: TRBD1; CDR3 protein: CASSLGKGTGSGYTF; CDR3 DNA: TGTGCCAGCAGCTTAGGGAAAGGGACAGGGTCTGGCTACACCTTC
V gene: TRBV6-5; clone size: .; J gene: TRBJ1-6; D gene: .; CDR3 protein: CASNRRGGNSPLHF; CDR3 DNA: TGTGCCAGCAACAGACGCGGGGGCAATTCACCCCTCCACTTT
V gene: TRBV27; clone size: .; J gene: TRBJ2-5; D gene: .; CDR3 protein: CASTPGGGLKTQYF; CDR3 DNA: TGTGCCAGCACACCCGGTGGCGGCCTGAAGACCCAGTACTTC
V gene: TRBV7-2; clone size: .; J gene: TRBJ2-5; D gene: .; CDR3 protein: CASSLGLKLETQYF; CDR3 DNA: TGTGCCAGCAGCTTGGGACTGAAGCTTGAGACCCAGTACTTC
V gene: TRBV7-9; clone size: .; J gene: TRBJ2-6; D gene: TRBD1; CDR3 protein: CASSLVSFGRGWANVLTF; CDR3 DNA: TGTGCCAGCAGCTTAGTCTCTTTTGGCAGGGGGTGGGCCAACGTCCTGACTTTC
V gene: TRBV7-8; clone size: once; J gene: TRBJ1-2; D gene: TRBD1; CDR3 protein: CASSFLQGNGGYTF; CDR3 DNA: TGTGCCAGCAGCTTCCTACAGGGGAATGGCGGCTACACCTTC
V gene: TRBV7-2; clone size: .; J gene: TRBJ1-5; D gene: TRBD1; CDR3 protein: CASSFTGTGSNQPQHF; CDR3 DNA: TGTGCCAGCAGCTTCACGGGGACAGGTAGCAATCAGCCCCAGCATTTT
V gene: TRBV2; clone size: .; J gene: TRBJ1-5; D gene: .; CDR3 protein: CASTRDSNQPQHF; CDR3 DNA: TGTGCCAGCACGAGGGATAGCAATCAGCCCCAGCATTTT
V gene: TRBV30; clone size: once; J gene: TRBJ1-6; D gene: .; CDR3 protein: CAWRGPTDSPLHF; CDR3 DNA: TGTGCCTGGAGGGGCCCTACGGATTCACCCCTCCACTTT
V gene: TRBV7-2; clone size: .; J gene: TRBJ1-1; D gene: .; CDR3 protein: CASNPGPNTEAFF; CDR3 DNA: TGTGCCAGCAACCCAGGCCCGAACACTGAAGCTTTCTTT
V gene: TRBV30; clone size: .; J gene: TRBJ2-5; D gene: TRBD2; CDR3 protein: CAWSEFASSGGRETQYF; CDR3 DNA: TGTGCCTGGAGTGAGTTCGCCTCGTCGGGGGGAAGAGAGACCCAGTACTTC
V gene: TRBV6-5; clone size: once; J gene: TRBJ1-2; D gene: TRBD1; CDR3 protein: CARGDRDRRDGYTF; CDR3 DNA: TGTGCCAGGGGAGACAGGGATCGGCGGGATGGCTACACCTTC
V gene: TRBV29-1; clone size: .; J gene: TRBJ1-4; D gene: .; CDR3 protein: CSVEDVRGWGEKLFF; CDR3 DNA: TGCAGCGTTGAAGATGTAAGGGGCTGGGGTGAAAAACTGTTTTTT
V gene: TRBV5-3; clone size: .; J gene: TRBJ2-5; D gene: .; CDR3 protein: CARSLGASEGLETQYF; CDR3 DNA: TGTGCCAGAAGCTTAGGCGCTTCGGAGGGGTTAGAGACCCAGTACTTC
V gene: TRBV2; clone size: .; J gene: TRBJ1-5; D gene: .; CDR3 protein: CASKRTLLRPQHF; CDR3 DNA: TGTGCCAGCAAACGAACTCTTCTACGGCCCCAGCATTTT
V gene: TRBV7-6; clone size: .; J gene: TRBJ2-7; D gene: .; CDR3 protein: CASSPSEHSYEQYF; CDR3 DNA: TGTGCCAGCAGTCCGAGCGAGCACTCCTACGAGCAGTACTTC
V gene: TRBV2; clone size: .; J gene: TRBJ1-5; D gene: .; CDR3 protein: CAREGGPQNQPQHF; CDR3 DNA: TGTGCCAGAGAGGGCGGACCGCAGAATCAGCCCCAGCATTTT
V gene: TRBV6-5; clone size: .; J gene: TRBJ1-1; D gene: .; CDR3 protein: CASTASGEAFF; CDR3 DNA: TGTGCCAGCACCGCCAGTGGTGAAGCTTTCTTT
V gene: TRBV9; clone size: .; J gene: TRBJ2-4; D gene: TRBD1; CDR3 protein: CASSVGAQGADIQYF; CDR3 DNA: TGTGCCAGCAGCGTAGGGGCTCAGGGGGCGGACATTCAGTACTTC
V gene: TRBV7-3; clone size: .; J gene: TRBJ2-5; D gene: TRBD2; CDR3 protein: CASSAGGPGETQYF; CDR3 DNA: TGTGCCAGCAGCGCGGGGGGGCCCGGGGAGACCCAGTACTTC
V gene: TRBV5-1; clone size: .; J gene: TRBJ1-3; D gene: .; CDR3 protein: CASSFGGDSGNTIYF; CDR3 DNA: TGCGCCAGCAGCTTCGGGGGGGACTCTGGAAACACCATATATTTT
V gene: TRBV6-5; clone size: .; J gene: TRBJ2-3; D gene: TRBD1; CDR3 protein: CASSQDRGRGDTQYF; CDR3 DNA: TGTGCCAGCAGTCAAGACAGGGGTCGTGGGGATACGCAGTATTTT
V gene: TRBV27; clone size: .; J gene: TRBJ2-1; D gene: TRBD2; CDR3 protein: CASSSTSGGAAEQFF; CDR3 DNA: TGTGCCAGCAGTTCCACTAGCGGGGGGGCCGCTGAGCAGTTCTTC